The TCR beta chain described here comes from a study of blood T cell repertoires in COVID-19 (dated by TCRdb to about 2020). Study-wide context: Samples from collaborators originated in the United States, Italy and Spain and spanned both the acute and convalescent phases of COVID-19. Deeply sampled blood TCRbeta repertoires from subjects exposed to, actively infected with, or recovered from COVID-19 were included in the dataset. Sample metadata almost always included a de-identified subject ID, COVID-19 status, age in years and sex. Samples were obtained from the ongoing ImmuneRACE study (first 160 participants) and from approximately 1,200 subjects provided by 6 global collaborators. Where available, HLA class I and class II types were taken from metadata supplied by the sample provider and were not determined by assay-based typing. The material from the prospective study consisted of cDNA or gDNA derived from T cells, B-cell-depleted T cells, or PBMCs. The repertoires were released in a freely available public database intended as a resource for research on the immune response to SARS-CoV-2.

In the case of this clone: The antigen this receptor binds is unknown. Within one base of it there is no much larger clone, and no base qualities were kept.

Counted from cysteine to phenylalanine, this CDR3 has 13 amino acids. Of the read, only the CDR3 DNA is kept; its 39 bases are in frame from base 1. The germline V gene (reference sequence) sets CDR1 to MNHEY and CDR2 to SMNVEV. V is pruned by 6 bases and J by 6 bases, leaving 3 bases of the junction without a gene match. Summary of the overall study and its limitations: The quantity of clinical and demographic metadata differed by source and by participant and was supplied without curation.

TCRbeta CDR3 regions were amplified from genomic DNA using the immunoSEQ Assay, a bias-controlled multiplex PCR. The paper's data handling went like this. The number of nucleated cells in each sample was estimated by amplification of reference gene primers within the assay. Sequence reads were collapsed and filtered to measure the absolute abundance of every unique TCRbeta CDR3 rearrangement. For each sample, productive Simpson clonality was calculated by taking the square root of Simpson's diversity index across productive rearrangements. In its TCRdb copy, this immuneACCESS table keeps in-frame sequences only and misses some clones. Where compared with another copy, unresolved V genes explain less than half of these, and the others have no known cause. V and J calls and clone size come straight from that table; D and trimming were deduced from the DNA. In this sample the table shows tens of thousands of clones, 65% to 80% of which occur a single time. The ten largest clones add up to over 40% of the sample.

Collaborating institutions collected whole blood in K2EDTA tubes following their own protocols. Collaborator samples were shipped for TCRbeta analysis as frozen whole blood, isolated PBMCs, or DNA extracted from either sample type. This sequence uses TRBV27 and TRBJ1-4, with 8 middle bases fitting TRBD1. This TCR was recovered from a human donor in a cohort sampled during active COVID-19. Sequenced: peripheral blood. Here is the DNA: TGTGCCAGCAGAGGACAGGGATATGAAAAACTGTTTTTT. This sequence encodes CASRGQGYEKLFF.